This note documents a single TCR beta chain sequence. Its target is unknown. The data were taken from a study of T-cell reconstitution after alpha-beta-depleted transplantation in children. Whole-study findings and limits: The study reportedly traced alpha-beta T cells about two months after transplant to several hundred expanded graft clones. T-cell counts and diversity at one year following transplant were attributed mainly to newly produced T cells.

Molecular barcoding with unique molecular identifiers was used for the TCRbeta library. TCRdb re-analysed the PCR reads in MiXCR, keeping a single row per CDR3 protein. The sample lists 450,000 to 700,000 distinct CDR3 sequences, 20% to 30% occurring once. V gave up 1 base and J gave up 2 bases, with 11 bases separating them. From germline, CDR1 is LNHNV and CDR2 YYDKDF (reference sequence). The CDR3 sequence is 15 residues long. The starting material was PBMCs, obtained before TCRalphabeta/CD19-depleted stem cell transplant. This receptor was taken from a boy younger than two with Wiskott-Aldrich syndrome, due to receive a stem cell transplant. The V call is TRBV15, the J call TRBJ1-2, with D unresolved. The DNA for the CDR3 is TGTGCCACCAGCAGAGGTGGTTTGGGGAACTATGGCTACACCTTC. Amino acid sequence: CATSRGGLGNYGYTF.